These 10 T cell receptor beta chains share one sample of origin, sequenced in a study of T cell responses to AZD1222 COVID-19 vaccine. Only in-frame clones appear in the TCRdb table, and some are missing; sequencing was by immunoSEQ multiplex PCR. The table shows 140,000 or so clones, with roughly 87% occurring only once. Sequenced here: peripheral blood, sampled 28 days after the second AZD1222 dose. The receptors stem from an adult who received the AZD1222 COVID-19 vaccine.

This clone was recorded only once. As DNA, the CDR3 is TGTGCCAGCAGCTTACAATGGGAGGATTCACCCCTCCACTTT. Translation gives CASSLQWEDSPLHF. V is TRBV6-6 and J is TRBJ1-6; D ambiguous. This CDR3 contains 14 residues. V dropped 6 bases and J dropped 8 bases, with 14 bases sitting between them. The germline V gene has CDR1 MNHNY and CDR2 SVGAGI (reference sequence).

V gene TRBV5-4 combines with J gene TRBJ2-1; possibly TRBD1 for D (6 bases). CDR1 SGHNT and CDR2 YYREEE come from the germline V gene (reference sequence). The CDR3 extends over 13 amino acids. Trimming removed 4 bases from V and 10 bases from J, with 15 bases in between. In DNA form, the CDR3 reads TGTGCCAGCAGCCGAGGGGGAGTGCGCGAGCAGTTCTTC. Translation: CASSRGGVREQFF.

The V and J genes are TRBV3-1 (or the pseudogene TRBV3-2) and TRBJ2-7; the D is unclear. This CDR3 is 11 amino acids long. CDR1 LGHDT and CDR2 YNNKEL come from the germline V gene (reference sequence). V shed 0 bases and J shed 6 bases, with 3 bases lying between them. The CDR3 nucleotides read TGTGCCAGCAGCCAAGAACTCGAGCAGTACTTC. Amino acid sequence: CASSQELEQYF.

The rearrangement uses TRBV6-2 or TRBV6-3 and TRBJ1-2; TRBD1 agrees at 7 bases. The V and J ends lost 5 bases and 4 bases, in that order; junction bases with no gene match: 7. There are 14 residues in the CDR3. Germline V lookup: CDR1 MNHEY, CDR2 SVGEGT. The DNA of the CDR3 is TGTGCCAGCAGTCACCGACAGGGTAGCTATGGCTACACCTTC. It codes for CASSHRQGSYGYTF.

The V and J genes are TRBV6-4 and TRBJ1-2; D might be TRBD1 (6 bases). The CDR3 has 14 amino acids. CDR1 MRHNA and CDR2 SNTAGT come from the germline V gene. V lost 2 bases and J lost 7, with 14 bases in between. CDR3: CASSDPGVVGGYTF. For the CDR3, the DNA is TGTGCCAGCAGTGACCCAGGGGTTGTAGGTGGCTACACCTTC.

The chain joins TRBV6-4 to TRBJ1-3; D call uncertain. Germline assignment: CDR1 MRHNA and CDR2 SNTAGT. The CDR3 is 14 amino acids. The V end was cut by 7 bases, the J end by 7 bases, with 17 bases between. The chain's CDR3 is CASNNGGPENTIYF. CDR3 coding DNA: TGTGCCAGCAACAACGGAGGGCCGGAGAACACCATATATTTT.

The V gene is TRBV5-1, the J gene TRBJ2-7; D unclear. Germline CDR1 reads SGHRS; CDR2 reads YFSETQ. V shed 3 bases and J shed 4 bases, with 14 bases lying between them. The CDR3 sequence is 14 residues long. DNA of the CDR3: TGCGCCAGCAGCTCCTCCGCCGGAATATACGAGCAGTACTTC. Translated: CASSSSAGIYEQYF.

The rearrangement links TRBV29-1 to TRBJ1-2; D gene unclear. This CDR3 has 12 residues. Germline values: CDR1 SQVTM, CDR2 ANQGSEA. Trimming left V 3 bases short and J 8 bases short, with 13 bases between. CDR3 in DNA: TGCAGCGTTGAGACCAACGACGGGGGCTACACCTTC. This codes for CSVETNDGGYTF.

The chain employs TRBV18 and TRBJ1-1; a weak D match, TRBD1 (5 bases). The CDR3 sequence is 14 residues long. V was shortened by 2 bases and J by 5 bases, with 12 bases between the two germline ends. Germline V gives CDR1 KGHSH, CDR2 LQKENI. CDR3 amino acids: CASSPGTERTEAFF. The CDR3 region has the DNA TGTGCCAGCTCACCAGGGACTGAAAGGACTGAAGCTTTCTTT.

The chain joins TRBV4-1 to TRBJ1-5; the D is unclear. Germline V gene data show CDR1 as MGHRA and CDR2 as YSYEKL. The V and J ends lost 0 bases and 5 bases respectively, with 11 bases between them. There are 15 residues in the CDR3. In DNA form, the CDR3 reads TGCGCCAGCAGCCAAGATATCGCGCAGTATCAGCCCCAGCATTTT. This encodes CASSQDIAQYQPQHF.